The rows below give T cell receptor beta chains drawn from one sample of a study of blood T cell repertoires in COVID-19. TCRdb keeps only in-frame clones here, not all; method: immunoSEQ multiplex PCR. The table records 150,000 to 200,000 clones, around 92% of them present only once. The sequenced sample consisted of peripheral blood. Receptors were obtained from a young man with COVID-19, enrolled during active disease. The CDR3 runs from the conserved cysteine through the conserved F or W.

v_gene	j_gene	CDR3aa
TRBV7-6	TRBJ1-2	CASSQYVGQGLNYGYTF
TRBV2	TRBJ1-6	CASSRDREGSPLHF
TRBV6-2/TRBV6-3	TRBJ2-3	CASSYGLAGVDTQYF
TRBV30	TRBJ2-7	CAWSTSGTVYF
TRBV19	TRBJ1-2	CASRATGRHGYTF
TRBV29-1	TRBJ1-3	CSASDRAGGNTIYF
TRBV19	TRBJ1-1	CASSTSGGTEAFF
TRBV14	TRBJ2-7	CASSHSRLPGQFLRTSYEQYF
TRBV18	TRBJ1-1	CASSGQEMNTEAFF
TRBV6-4	TRBJ1-1	CASSYTGDTEAFF
TRBV7-9	TRBJ1-1	CASSLRGEAFF
TRBV9	TRBJ2-3	CASSVVTPGFEGPDTQYF
TRBV5-6	TRBJ2-3	CASSLVLTSTDTQYF
TRBV19	TRBJ2-1	CASSIASGDGSLSSYNEQFF
TRBV5-4	TRBJ1-6	CASSLEQGNSPLHF
TRBV5-6	TRBJ1-4	CASSQDRAEKLFF
TRBV5-1	TRBJ1-5	CASSLWGTEDQPQHF
TRBV19	TRBJ1-4	CASSIASGITNEKLFF
TRBV10-3	TRBJ1-2	CAISEPTGGGRPGRLYGYTF
TRBV28	TRBJ2-7	CASGVQKASSYEQYF
TRBV6-5	TRBJ2-7	CASSYSSVRFYEQYF
TRBV29-1	TRBJ2-2	CSVFTADNTGELFF
TRBV6-5	TRBJ1-1	CASQPLQGYTEAFF
TRBV29-1	TRBJ2-1	CSVGLEVTGVIGEQFF
TRBV6-2/TRBV6-3	TRBJ2-1	CASSYSKFSSYNEQFF
TRBV6-4	TRBJ1-3	CASNTYRNPTLETLYGIYF
TRBV12-5	TRBJ2-1	CASGLDRGRGFF
TRBV27	TRBJ2-7	CASSSTSGVYEQYF
TRBV2	TRBJ2-3	CASSEAPGSTDTQYF
TRBV7-9	TRBJ1-4	CASSLGRGEKLFF
TRBV18	TRBJ2-1	CASSPLAGEQFF
TRBV6-2/TRBV6-3	TRBJ2-3	CASSYSMGAWTDTQYF
TRBV21-1	TRBJ2-3	CASSSTSFREGATDTQYF
TRBV7-2	TRBJ1-2	CASSPTGGGNYGYTF
TRBV29-1	TRBJ2-3	CSVRTARTDTQYF
TRBV6-5	TRBJ2-7	CASSYYRALNYEQYF
TRBV27	TRBJ1-4	CASSLVPATNEKLFF
TRBV5-8	TRBJ1-1	CASSSLLMVNTEAFF
TRBV5-4	TRBJ2-1	CASSFPGQPYNEQFF
TRBV5-6	TRBJ2-7	CASSLDDFGSYEQYF